What follows describes a single TCR beta chain. Its antigen remains unidentified. Only patients with CD8+CD57+ cell expansion on flow cytometry were chosen for sequencing. The diagnosis in all patients was severe acquired aplastic anemia. This entry comes from a study of CD8+CD57+ T cells in acquired aplastic anemia. The wider study: Yields of DNA that came from sorted CD4+ and CD8+ cells averaged roughly 3 ug. Study observations and caveats: CD8+ Simpson's diversity showed no significant patient-control difference. Between patients and controls, about 31 CD8+ CDR3 sequences were found in common.

This CDR3 comprises 12 residues. The V end lost 5 bases, the J end lost 9 bases, and 14 bases lay between the germline ends. Per germline, CDR1 LNHDA and CDR2 SQIVND (reference sequence). Genomic DNA, serving as template, underwent TCR beta VDJ and CDR3 profiling. TCRdb analysed the reads with MiXCR anew, one entry per CDR3 protein. The repertoire holds 200,000 to 250,000 distinct CDR3 sequences, with approximately 60% as singletons. The receptor was derived from a human donor with aplastic anemia. V usage is TRBV19 and J usage is TRBJ2-7; possible D gene TRBD2, 5 bases. Sequenced: sorted CD4+, CD8+, or CD8+CD57+ T cells (not recorded which) from PBMCs. The CDR3 protein is CASSATNRGQYF. The DNA of the CDR3 is TGTGCCAGTAGTGCGACTAACCGGGGGCAGTACTTC.